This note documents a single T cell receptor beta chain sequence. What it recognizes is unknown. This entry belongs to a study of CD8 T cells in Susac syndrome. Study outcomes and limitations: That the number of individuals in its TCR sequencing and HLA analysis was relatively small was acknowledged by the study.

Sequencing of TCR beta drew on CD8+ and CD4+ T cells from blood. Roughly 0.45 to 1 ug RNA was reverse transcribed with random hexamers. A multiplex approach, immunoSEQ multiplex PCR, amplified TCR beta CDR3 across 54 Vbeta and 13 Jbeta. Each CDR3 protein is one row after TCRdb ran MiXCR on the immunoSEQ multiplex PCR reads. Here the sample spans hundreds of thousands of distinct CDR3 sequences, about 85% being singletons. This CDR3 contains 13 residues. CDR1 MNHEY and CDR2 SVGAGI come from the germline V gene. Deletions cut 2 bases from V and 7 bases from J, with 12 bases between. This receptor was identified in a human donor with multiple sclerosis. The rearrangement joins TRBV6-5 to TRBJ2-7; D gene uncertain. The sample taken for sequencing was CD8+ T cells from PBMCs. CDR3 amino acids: CASSYASAREQYF. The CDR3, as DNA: TGTGCCAGCAGTTACGCTTCTGCGAGAGAGCAGTACTTC.